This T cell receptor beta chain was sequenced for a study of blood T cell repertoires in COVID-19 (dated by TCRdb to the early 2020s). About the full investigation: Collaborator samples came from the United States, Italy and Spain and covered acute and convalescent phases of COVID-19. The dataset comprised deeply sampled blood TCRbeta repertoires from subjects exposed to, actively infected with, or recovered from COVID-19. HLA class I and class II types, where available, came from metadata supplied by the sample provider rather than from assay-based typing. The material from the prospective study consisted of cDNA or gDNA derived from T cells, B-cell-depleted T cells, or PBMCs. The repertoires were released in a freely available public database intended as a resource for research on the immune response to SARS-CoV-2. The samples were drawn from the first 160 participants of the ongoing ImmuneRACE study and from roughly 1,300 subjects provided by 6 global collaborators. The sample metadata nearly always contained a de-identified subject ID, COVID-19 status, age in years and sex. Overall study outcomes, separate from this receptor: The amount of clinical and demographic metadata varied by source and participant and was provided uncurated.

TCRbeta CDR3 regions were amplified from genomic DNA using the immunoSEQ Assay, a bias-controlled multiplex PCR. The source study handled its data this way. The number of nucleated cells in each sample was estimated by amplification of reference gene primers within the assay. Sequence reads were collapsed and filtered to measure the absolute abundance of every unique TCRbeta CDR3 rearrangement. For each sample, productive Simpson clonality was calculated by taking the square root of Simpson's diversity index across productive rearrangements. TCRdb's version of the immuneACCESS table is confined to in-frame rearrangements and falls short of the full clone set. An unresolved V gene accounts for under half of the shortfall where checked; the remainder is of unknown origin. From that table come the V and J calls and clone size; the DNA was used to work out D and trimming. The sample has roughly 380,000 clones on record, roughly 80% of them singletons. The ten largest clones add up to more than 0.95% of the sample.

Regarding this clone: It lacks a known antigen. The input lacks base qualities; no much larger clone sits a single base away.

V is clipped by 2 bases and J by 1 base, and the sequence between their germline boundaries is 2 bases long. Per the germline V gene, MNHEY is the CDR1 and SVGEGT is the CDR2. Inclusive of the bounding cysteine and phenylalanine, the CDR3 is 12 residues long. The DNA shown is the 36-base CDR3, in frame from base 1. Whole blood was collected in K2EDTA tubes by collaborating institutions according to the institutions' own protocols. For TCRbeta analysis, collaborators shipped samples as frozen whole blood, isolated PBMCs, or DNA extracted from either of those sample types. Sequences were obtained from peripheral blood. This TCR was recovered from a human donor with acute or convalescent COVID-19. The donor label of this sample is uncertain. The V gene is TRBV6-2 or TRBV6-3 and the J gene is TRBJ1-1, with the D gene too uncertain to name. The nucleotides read TGTGCCAGCAGTTACCGGAACACTGAAGCTTTCTTT. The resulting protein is CASSYRNTEAFF.